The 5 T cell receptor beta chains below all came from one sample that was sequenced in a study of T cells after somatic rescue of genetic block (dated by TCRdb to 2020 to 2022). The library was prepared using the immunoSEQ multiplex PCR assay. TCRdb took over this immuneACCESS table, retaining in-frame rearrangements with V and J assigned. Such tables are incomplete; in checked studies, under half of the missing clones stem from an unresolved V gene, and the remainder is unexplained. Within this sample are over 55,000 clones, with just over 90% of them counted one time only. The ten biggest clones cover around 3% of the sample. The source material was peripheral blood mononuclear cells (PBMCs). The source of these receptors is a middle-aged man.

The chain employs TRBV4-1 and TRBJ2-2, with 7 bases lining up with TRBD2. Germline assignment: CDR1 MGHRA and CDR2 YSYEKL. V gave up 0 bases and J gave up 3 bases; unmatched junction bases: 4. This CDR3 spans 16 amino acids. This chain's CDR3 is CASSQDGLGDTGELFF. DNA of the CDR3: TGCGCCAGCAGCCAAGACGGACTAGGGGACACCGGGGAGCTGTTTTTT.

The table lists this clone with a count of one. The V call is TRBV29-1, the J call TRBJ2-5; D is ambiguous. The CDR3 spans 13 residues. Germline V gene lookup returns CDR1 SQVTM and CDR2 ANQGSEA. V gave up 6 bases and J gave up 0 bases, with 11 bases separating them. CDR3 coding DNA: TGCAGCGTGCTAGGTCTATACCAAGAGACCCAGTACTTC. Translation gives CSVLGLYQETQYF.

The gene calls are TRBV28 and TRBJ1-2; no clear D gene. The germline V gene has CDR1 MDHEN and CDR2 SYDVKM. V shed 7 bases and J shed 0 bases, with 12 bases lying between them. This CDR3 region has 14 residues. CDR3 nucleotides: TGTGCCAGCAATATCCCCGGAACTAACTATGGCTACACCTTC. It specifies CASNIPGTNYGYTF.

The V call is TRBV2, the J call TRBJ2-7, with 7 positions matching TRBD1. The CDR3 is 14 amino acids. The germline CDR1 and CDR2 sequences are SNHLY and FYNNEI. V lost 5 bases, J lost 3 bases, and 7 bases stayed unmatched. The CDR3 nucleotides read TGTGCCAGCAGTTCCGACAGGGCCCTCTACGAGCAGTACTTC. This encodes CASSSDRALYEQYF. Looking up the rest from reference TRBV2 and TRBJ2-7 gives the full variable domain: EPEVTQTPSHQVTQMGQEVILRCVPISNHLYFYWYRQILGQKVEFLVSFYNNEISEKSEIFDDQFSVERPDGSNFTLKIRSTKLEDSAMYFCASSSDRALYEQYFGPGTRLTVT.

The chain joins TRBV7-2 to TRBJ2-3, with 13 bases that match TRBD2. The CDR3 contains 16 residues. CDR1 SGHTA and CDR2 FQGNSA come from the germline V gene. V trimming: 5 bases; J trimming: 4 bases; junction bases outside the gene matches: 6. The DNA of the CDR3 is TGTGCCAGCAGCCCCGGACTAGCGGGGGCCGCAGATACGCAGTATTTT. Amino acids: CASSPGLAGAADTQYF. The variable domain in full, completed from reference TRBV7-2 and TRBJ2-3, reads GAGVSQSPSNKVTEKGKDVELRCDPISGHTALYWYRQSLGQGLEFLIYFQGNSAPDKSGLPSDRFSAERTGGSVSTLTIQRTQQEDSAVYLCASSPGLAGAADTQYFGPGTRLTVL.